This paragraph reports one TCR beta chain. Its antigen remains undetermined. Per-base qualities were not stored, and no clone one base away is much larger. The sample's time point label, in plain terms: more than 35 days after influenza vaccine administration. The protocol used for the library was RT-PCR. Sequencing instrument: Illumina HiSeq 2500. The public reads were reprocessed in TCRdb via fastp at Q25 and MiXCR, keeping in-frame beta chains. One record per CDR3 amino acid sequence lists the most common genes and DNA. Within this sample are under 500,000 distinct CDR3 sequences, with roughly 9.7% of them counted one time only. The ten largest clones take up approximately 12% of the sample. CDR1 SGHAT and CDR2 FQDESV are derived from the germline V gene (reference sequence). V has 0 bases trimmed and J has 0 bases trimmed; junction bases matching no gene number 11. Spanning cysteine to phenylalanine, the CDR3 consists of 19 amino acids. Just CDR3 DNA is preserved here, 57 bases in frame from base 1.

The data derive from a study of response to subunit inactivated influenza vaccine (dated by TCRdb to 2016 to 2019). Regarding the study in general: Deep quantitative T cell receptor repertoire profiling was used in the study to track responses to a trivalent subunit inactivated influenza vaccine. The full study reports these points: The authors proposed that each seasonal influenza vaccination may bring in only a limited number of new T cells.

The sequences come from PBMCs from blood, collected roughly 47 days after vaccination. Recombination linked TRBV11-1 to TRBJ2-3; a stretch of 8 junction bases matches TRBD2. This TCR derives from a man in his fifties or sixties who received an inactivated influenza vaccine. Donor details come from another sample of the same person, matched by shared clones. CDR3 region: CASSLASPAGALSTDTQYF. The DNA sequence is given as TGTGCCAGCAGCTTAGCATCCCCAGCGGGGGCGCTGAGCACAGATACGCAGTATTTT. With all but the CDR3 taken from the reference TRBV11-1 and TRBJ2-3 genes, the full variable domain is: EAEVAQSPRYKITEKSQAVAFWCDPISGHATLYWYRQILGQGPELLVQFQDESVVDDSQLPKDRFSAERLKGVDSTLKIQPAELGDSAMYLCASSLASPAGALSTDTQYFGPGTRLTVL.